This T cell receptor (beta chain) derives from a study of CD8 T cells in Susac syndrome. The RNA, roughly 0.5 to 1 ug, was put through reverse transcription using random hexamers. TCRdb processed the immunoSEQ multiplex PCR reads anew with MiXCR; each CDR3 protein has one entry. This table holds about 300,000 distinct CDR3 sequences, 92% found once. High-throughput TCR beta sequencing covered peripheral CD8+ and CD4+ T cells. This receptor was identified in a human donor with multiple sclerosis. The sample was CD4+ T cells from PBMCs.

The CDR3 DNA reads TGTGCCAGCGGGGCTGGGGGGGAGCTGTTTTTT. As protein: CASGAGGELFF. The rearrangement joins TRBV27 to TRBJ2-2; tentative D call: TRBD1 (5 bases). This CDR3 spans 11 amino acids. V shed 8 bases and J shed 8 bases, with 9 bases lying between them. Germline CDR1 and CDR2: MNHEY and SMNVEV (reference sequence).